The clone carrying this T cell receptor (beta chain) was seen once. Its antigen remains unknown. This sample stems from a study of CD8 T cells in Susac syndrome. Study outcomes and limitations: TCR sequencing and HLA analysis covered a relatively small number of individuals.

Reverse transcription of roughly 0.45 to 1 ug RNA used random hexamers. TCRdb ran MiXCR on the immunoSEQ multiplex PCR reads and lists one entry per CDR3 protein. This table holds 130,000 or so distinct CDR3 sequences, approximately 89% found once. This sequence originates from a human donor with multiple sclerosis. Sequenced: CD8+ T cells from PBMCs.

The CDR3 sequence: CASSYSTGSSTQYF. CDR3 nucleotide sequence: TGTGCCAGCAGTTACTCTACAGGGTCCTCCACCCAGTACTTC. The chain couples TRBV6-2 or TRBV6-3 to TRBJ2-5; tentatively, D is TRBD1 (6 bases). With 0 bases removed from V and 8 bases from J, the gap between germline ends came to 13 bases. This CDR3 is 14 amino acids long. Germline V gene lookup returns CDR1 MNHEY and CDR2 SVGEGT.